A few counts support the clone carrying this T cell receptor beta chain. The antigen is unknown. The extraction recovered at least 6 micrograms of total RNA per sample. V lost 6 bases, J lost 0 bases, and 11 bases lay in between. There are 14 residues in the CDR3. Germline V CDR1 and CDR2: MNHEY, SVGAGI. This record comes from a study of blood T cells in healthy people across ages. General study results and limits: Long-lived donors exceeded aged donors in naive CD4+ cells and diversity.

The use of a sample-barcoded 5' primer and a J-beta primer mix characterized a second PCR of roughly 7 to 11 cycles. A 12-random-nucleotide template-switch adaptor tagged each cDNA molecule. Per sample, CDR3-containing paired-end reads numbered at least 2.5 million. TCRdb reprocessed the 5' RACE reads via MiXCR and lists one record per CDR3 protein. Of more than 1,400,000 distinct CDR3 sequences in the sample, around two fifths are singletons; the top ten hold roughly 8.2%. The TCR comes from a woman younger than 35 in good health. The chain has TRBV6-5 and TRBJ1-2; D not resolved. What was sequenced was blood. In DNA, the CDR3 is TGTGCCAGCAGATCCGGGCAGGCTAACTATGGCTACACCTTC. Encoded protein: CASRSGQANYGYTF.